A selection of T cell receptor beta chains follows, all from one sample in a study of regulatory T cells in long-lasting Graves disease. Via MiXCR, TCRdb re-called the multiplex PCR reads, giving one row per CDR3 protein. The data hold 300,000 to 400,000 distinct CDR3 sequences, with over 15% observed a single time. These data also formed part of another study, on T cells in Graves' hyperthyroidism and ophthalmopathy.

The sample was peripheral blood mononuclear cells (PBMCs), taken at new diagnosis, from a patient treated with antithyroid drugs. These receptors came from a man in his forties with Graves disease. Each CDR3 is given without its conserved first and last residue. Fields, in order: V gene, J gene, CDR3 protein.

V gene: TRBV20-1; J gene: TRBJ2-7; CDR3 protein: SAEGQGVSEQY
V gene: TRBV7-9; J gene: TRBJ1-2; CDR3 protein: ASSPLGDGHYGYT
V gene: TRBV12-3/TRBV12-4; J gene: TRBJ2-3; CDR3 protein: ASSLGQGVEDTQY
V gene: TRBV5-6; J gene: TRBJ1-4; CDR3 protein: ASSLGGRPTNEKLF
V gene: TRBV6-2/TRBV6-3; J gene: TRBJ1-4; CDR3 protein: ASRPRQTGTVNEKLF
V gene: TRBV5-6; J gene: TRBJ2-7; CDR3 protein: ASSGAGTVYEQY
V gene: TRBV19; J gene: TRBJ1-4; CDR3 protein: ASTDRDLSVNEKLF
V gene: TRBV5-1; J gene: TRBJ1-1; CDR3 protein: ASSTGTGNTEAF
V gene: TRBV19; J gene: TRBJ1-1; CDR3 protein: ASTKLRTQRGEAF
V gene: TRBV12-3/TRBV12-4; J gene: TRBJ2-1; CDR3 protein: ASSPPPLGVPHNEQF
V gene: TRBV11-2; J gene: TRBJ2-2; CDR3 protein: ASSLGLAGAANTGELF
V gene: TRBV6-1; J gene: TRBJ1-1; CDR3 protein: ASSGWDRGLSGTEAF
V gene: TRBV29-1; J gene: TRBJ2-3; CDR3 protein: SVADSSDWRAPDTQY
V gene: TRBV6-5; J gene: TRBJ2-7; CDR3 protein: ASSYSDLVGSYEQY
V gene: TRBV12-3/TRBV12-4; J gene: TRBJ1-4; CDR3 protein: ASSFGTGNEKLF
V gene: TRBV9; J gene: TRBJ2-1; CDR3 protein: ASSVEGKLNNEQF
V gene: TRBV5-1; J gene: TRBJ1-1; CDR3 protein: ASSLGGPANTEAF
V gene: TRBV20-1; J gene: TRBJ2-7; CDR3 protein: SATPKEQTYEQY
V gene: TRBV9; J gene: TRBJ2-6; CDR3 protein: ASSSQGAGANVLT
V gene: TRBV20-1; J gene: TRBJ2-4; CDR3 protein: SARDYISGGGPKNIQY
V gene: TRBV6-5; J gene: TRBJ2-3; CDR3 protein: ASSSTLAGGSVADTQY
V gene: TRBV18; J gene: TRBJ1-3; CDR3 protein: ASSPMADSGNTIY
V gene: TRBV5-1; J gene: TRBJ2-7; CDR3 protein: ASSLTSGSYEQY
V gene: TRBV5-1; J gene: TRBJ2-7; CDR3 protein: ASSRGLAGYSYEQY
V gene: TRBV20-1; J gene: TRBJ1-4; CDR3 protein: SASPPGPAGKLF
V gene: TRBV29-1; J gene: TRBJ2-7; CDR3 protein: SVARDRTEYEQY
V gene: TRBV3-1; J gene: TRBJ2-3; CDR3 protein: ASSPTNRDRDYHTQY
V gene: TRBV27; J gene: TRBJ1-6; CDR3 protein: ASSTGGNSPLH
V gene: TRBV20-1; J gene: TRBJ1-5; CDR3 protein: SAGGGGPQH
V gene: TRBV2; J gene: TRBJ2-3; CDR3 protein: ASSRDRGRPRTDTQY
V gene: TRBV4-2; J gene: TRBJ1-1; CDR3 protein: ASSQGRTGLTEAF
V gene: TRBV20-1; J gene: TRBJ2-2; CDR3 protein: SARDSGTHTGELF
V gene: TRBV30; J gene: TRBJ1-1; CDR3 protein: AWSSGLNTEAF
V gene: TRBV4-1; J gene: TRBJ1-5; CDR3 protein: ASSRATTGYQPQH
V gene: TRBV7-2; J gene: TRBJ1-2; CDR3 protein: ASSWGTQNFYGYT
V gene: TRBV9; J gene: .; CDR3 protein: ASSVEQGLVETQY
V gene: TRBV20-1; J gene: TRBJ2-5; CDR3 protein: SASSEYQETQY
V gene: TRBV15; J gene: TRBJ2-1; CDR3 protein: ATSRTRYEQF
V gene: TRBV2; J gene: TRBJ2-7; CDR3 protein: ASSERAGGYRYEQY
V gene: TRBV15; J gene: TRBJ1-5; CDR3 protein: ATSSDRSSSGNQPQH
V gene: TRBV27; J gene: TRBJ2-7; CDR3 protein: ASSLSRGAYEQY
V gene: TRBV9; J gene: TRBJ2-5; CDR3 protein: ASSLRGAVQETQY
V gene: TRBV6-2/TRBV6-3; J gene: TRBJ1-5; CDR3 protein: ASSVSDLAQH
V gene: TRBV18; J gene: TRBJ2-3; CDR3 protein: ASSPGDTQY
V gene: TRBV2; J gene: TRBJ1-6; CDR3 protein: ASSQGFSYNSPLH
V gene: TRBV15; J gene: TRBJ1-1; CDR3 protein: ATCRDSMAWAF
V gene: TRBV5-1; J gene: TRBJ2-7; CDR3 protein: ASSLAIGGSEQY
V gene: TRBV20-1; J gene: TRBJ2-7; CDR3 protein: SAMGLPMIEQY
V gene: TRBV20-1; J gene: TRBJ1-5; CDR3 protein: SARTGYSNQPQH
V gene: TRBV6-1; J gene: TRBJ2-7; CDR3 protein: ASRSIGVGYEQY
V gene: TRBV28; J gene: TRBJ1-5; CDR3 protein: ATVTWESNQPQH
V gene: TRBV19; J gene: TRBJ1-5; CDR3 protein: ASSIGGYQPQH
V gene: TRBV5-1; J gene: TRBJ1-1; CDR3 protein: ASTTKTGAVGTEAF
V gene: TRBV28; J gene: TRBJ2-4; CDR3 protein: ASSFSQAQY
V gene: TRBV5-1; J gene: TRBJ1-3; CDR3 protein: ASSFSGLSSGNTIY
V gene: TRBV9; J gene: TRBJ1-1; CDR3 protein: ASSVEYSKNSEAF
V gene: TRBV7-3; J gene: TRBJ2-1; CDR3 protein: ASSLTGGAGNEQF